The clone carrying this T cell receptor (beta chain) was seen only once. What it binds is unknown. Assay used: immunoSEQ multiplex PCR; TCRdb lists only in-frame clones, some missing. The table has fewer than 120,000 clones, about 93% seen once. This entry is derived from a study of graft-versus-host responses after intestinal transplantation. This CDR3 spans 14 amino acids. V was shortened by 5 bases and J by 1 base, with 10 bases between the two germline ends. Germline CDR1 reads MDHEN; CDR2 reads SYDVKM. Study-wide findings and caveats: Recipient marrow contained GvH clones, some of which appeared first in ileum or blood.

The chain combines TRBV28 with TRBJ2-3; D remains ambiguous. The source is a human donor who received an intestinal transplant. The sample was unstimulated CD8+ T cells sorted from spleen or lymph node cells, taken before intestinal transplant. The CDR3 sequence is CASSLVDGTDTQYF. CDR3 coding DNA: TGTGCCAGCAGTCTGGTGGACGGCACAGATACGCAGTATTTT.